These T cell receptor beta chains were read from a single sample in a study of blood T cell repertoires in COVID-19. Sequencing used immunoSEQ multiplex PCR; TCRdb keeps in-frame clones, though not all of them. The table shows about 200,000 clones, with approximately 87% occurring only once. The sample was peripheral blood. All receptors come from a woman aged 70-85 years with acute or convalescent COVID-19. The CDR3 runs from the conserved cysteine through the conserved F or W. Fields, in order: V gene, J gene, clone size, D gene, CDR3 DNA, CDR3 protein. The D gene is left open where the match is weak. The listing skips clone size in some rows; elsewhere it reads once, few, many or a size class.

TRBV20-1	TRBJ2-3	few	TRBD1	TGCAGTGCTAGTTCGACAGGGGCCGAGGGTACGCAGTATTTT	CSASSTGAEGTQYF
TRBV28	TRBJ2-7	once	TRBD2	TGTGCCAGCAGTTTCGGGCTAGCGGGCTACGAGCAGTACTTC	CASSFGLAGYEQYF
TRBV5-1	TRBJ2-3	NA	TRBD2	TGCGCCAGCAGCCCCGGGACTAGCGGGGGCACAGATACGCAGTATTTT	CASSPGTSGGTDTQYF
TRBV19	TRBJ1-2	NA	NA	TGTGCCAGTAGGCCCACAGGGAACCCGCACTATGGCTACACCTTC	CASRPTGNPHYGYTF
TRBV27	TRBJ1-6	once	NA	TGTGCCAGCAGCCTAGGGAGGAGGCATAATTCACCCCTCCACTTT	CASSLGRRHNSPLHF
TRBV7-9	TRBJ1-4	NA	TRBD1	TGTGCCAGCAGCCCCTGGGACAGGGCTAATGAAAAACTGTTTTTT	CASSPWDRANEKLFF
TRBV18	TRBJ2-2	NA	NA	TGTGCCAGCTCACCACGCGGACAGCTAAACACCGGGGAGCTGTTTTTT	CASSPRGQLNTGELFF
TRBV18	TRBJ2-7	NA	NA	TGTGCCAGCTCGAAAGCCGTGACAGACTACGAGCAGTACTTC	CASSKAVTDYEQYF
TRBV19	TRBJ1-5	NA	TRBD1	TGTGCCAGTAGAGGGACAGGGAAACAGCCCCAGCATTTT	CASRGTGKQPQHF
TRBV5-1	TRBJ1-6	NA	TRBD1	TGCGCCAGCAGCTTGGGGGACAGGGTTTCACCCCTCCACTTT	CASSLGDRVSPLHF
TRBV3-1/TRBV3-2	TRBJ2-1	NA	NA	TGTGCCAGCAGCCCGTTGTTACTAGCTGGGGAGCAGTTCTTC	CASSPLLLAGEQFF
TRBV18	TRBJ2-5	NA	TRBD1	TGTGCCAGCTCACCACCGGACAGGGGAGAGACCCAGTACTTC	CASSPPDRGETQYF
TRBV19	TRBJ2-5	NA	TRBD2	TGTGCCAGTACCCCGGGACTAGTCCCTCAAGAGACCCAGTACTTC	CASTPGLVPQETQYF
TRBV5-1	TRBJ1-4	NA	TRBD1	TGCGCCAGCAGCCCGAAGCGGGATGACAGGGGACACGAAAAACTGTTTTTT	CASSPKRDDRGHEKLFF
TRBV7-2	TRBJ2-2	NA	NA	TGTGCCAGCAGCTCCCGGGTAGCCGGGGAGCTGTTTTTT	CASSSRVAGELFF
TRBV10-3	TRBJ1-2	NA	NA	TGTGCCATCAGTGAATACGAGGCGAATGGCTACACCTTC	CAISEYEANGYTF
TRBV5-1	TRBJ1-6	NA	TRBD1	TGCGCCAGCAGCCAAGGCCAGGGGGCTTTGACTTTGGATTCACCCCTCCACTTT	CASSQGQGALTLDSPLHF
TRBV21-1	TRBJ1-6	NA	NA	TGTGCCAGCATACCTTCTGGGAGCCGAGTCTCACCCCTCCACTTT	CASIPSGSRVSPLHF
TRBV11-2	TRBJ2-7	few	TRBD2	TGTGCCAGCAGCTTGGGCGGGGGGGAGTACTTC	CASSLGGGEYF
TRBV4-2	TRBJ2-2	NA	NA	TGTGCCAGCAGATCGACGGGTCGGGGAGTACTCGGGGAGCTGTTTTTT	CASRSTGRGVLGELFF
TRBV5-1	TRBJ1-1	NA	NA	TGCGCCTCCAGGGTTGGGCCTGAGAACGCTGAAGCTTTCTTT	CASRVGPENAEAFF
TRBV9	TRBJ1-2	NA	NA	TGTGCCAGCACGAGTCTGGACAGCCCCGTGGGTGGCTACACCTTC	CASTSLDSPVGGYTF
TRBV7-6	TRBJ2-3	NA	NA	TGTGCCAGCAGCTTAGCAGGGGCGGGAACTGCAGATACGCAGTATTTT	CASSLAGAGTADTQYF
TRBV28	TRBJ1-2	NA	TRBD1	TGTGCCAGCAGTTACACAGGGGTCGACGCCTATGGCTACACCTTC	CASSYTGVDAYGYTF
TRBV6-2/TRBV6-3	TRBJ2-7	NA	TRBD2	TGTGCCAGCAGTTTTTCAGCGGGGAGCTACGAGCAGTACTTC	CASSFSAGSYEQYF
TRBV5-6	TRBJ1-2	NA	NA	TGTGCCAGCAGCACAGAAGCGGGAGGGCTGGGTACCTATGGCTACACCTTC	CASSTEAGGLGTYGYTF
TRBV7-9	TRBJ1-1	NA	NA	TGTGCCAGCAGCTTATCCCACACGACAGGCGTGAACACTGAAGCTTTCTTT	CASSLSHTTGVNTEAFF
TRBV7-2	TRBJ1-5	few	NA	TGTGCCAGCAGCTTTAACGGGAGGGTCTGGCATTTT	CASSFNGRVWHF
TRBV5-1	TRBJ1-4	NA	TRBD1	TGCGCCAGCAGCTTGATTGGCCAGGGGGATGAAAAACTGTTTTTT	CASSLIGQGDEKLFF
TRBV2	TRBJ1-2	NA	NA	TGTGCCAGCAGTGACGGTGGCTACACCTTC	CASSDGGYTF
TRBV29-1	TRBJ1-1	NA	NA	TGCAGCGTTGCATCTAGGGGGGGGAACACTGAAGCTTTCTTT	CSVASRGGNTEAFF
TRBV5-1	TRBJ2-5	NA	NA	TGCGCCAGCAGGGACAGTCAATCTGAGACCCAGTACTTC	CASRDSQSETQYF
TRBV27	TRBJ2-7	NA	TRBD1	TGTGCCAGCAGTTTATCAGGCAGGGGGCGCGAGCAGTACTTC	CASSLSGRGREQYF
TRBV7-2	TRBJ2-1	once	TRBD1	TGTGCCAGCAGCTTTGGACAGGGTAGCAATGAGCAGTTCTTC	CASSFGQGSNEQFF
TRBV6-1	TRBJ1-6	NA	NA	TGTGCCAGCAGTGAAGCGCTCAGGGTCGGCTCACCCCTCCACTTT	CASSEALRVGSPLHF
TRBV3-1/TRBV3-2	TRBJ2-7	NA	TRBD2	TGTGCCTCTAGCGGCCGGAGATACGAGCAGTACTTC	CASSGRRYEQYF
TRBV2	TRBJ2-1	few	TRBD2	TGTGCCAGCGGTCCTGATTTAGCGGGATTGGGGAATGAGCAGTTCTTC	CASGPDLAGLGNEQFF
TRBV6-5	TRBJ2-2	NA	NA	TGTGCCAGCAGTTACTATCAGAACACCGGGGAGCTGTTTTTT	CASSYYQNTGELFF
TRBV6-1	TRBJ1-4	NA	TRBD1	TGTGCCAGCAGTTCGGACAGGGGGTCTGAAAAACTGTTTTTT	CASSSDRGSEKLFF
TRBV19	TRBJ2-1	NA	NA	TGTGCCAGTAGTAAAGCCAAGCATCGCTCCTACAATGAGCAGTTCTTC	CASSKAKHRSYNEQFF
TRBV4-2	TRBJ2-2	NA	NA	TGTGCCAGCAGCCAAGCCAGTGTCCCCGGGGAGCTGTTTTTT	CASSQASVPGELFF
TRBV12-2	TRBJ1-1	NA	NA	TGTGCAAGTCGCTTCCCGGACGGAGGTACTGAAGCTTTCTTT	CASRFPDGGTEAFF
TRBV10-2	TRBJ1-1	NA	NA	TGCGCCAGCACGGGGAACACTGAAGCTTTCTTT	CASTGNTEAFF
TRBV11-3	TRBJ2-7	NA	NA	TGTGCCAGCAGCTTTACAGTCTCCTACGAGCAGTACTTC	CASSFTVSYEQYF
TRBV11-2	TRBJ2-2	NA	TRBD2	TGTGCCAGCAGCACCCGACTAGCGGGAGGCACCGGGGAGCTGTTTTTT	CASSTRLAGGTGELFF
TRBV21-1	TRBJ1-1	NA	NA	TGTGCCAGCAGCACCCCTCGCGTAGTCGTGAACACTGAAGCTTTCTTT	CASSTPRVVVNTEAFF